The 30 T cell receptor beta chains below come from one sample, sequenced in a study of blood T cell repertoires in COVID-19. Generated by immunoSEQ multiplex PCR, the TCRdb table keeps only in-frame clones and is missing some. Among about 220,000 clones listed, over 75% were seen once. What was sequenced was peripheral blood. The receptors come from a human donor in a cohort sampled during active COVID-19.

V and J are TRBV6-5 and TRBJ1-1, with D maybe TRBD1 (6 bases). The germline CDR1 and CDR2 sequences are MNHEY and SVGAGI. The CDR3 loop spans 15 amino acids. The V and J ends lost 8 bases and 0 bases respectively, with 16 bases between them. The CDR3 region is CASQRTAFMNTEAFF. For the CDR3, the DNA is TGTGCCAGCCAAAGGACAGCGTTCATGAACACTGAAGCTTTCTTT.

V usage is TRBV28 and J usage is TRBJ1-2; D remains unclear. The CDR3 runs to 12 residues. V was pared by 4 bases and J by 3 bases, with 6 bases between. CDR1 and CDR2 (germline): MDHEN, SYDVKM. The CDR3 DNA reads TGTGCCAGCAGTTCTCTTTACTATGGCTACACCTTC. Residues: CASSSLYYGYTF.

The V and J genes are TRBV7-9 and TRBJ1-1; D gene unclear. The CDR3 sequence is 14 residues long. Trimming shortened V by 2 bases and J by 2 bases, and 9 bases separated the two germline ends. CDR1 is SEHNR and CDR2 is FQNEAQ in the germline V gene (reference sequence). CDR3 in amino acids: CASSLHSSNTEAFF. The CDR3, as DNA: TGTGCCAGCAGCTTACACAGTTCAAACACTGAAGCTTTCTTT.

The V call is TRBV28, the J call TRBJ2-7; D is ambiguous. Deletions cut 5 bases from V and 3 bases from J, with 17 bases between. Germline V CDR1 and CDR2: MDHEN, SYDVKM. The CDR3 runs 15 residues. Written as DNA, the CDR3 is TGTGCCAGCAGTCCTGAGTATCGGGTCTTCTACGAGCAGTACTTC. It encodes CASSPEYRVFYEQYF.

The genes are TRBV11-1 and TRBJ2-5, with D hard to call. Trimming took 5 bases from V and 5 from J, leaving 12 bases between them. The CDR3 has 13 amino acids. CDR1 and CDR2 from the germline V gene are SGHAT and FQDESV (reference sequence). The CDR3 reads CASSPSTTETQYF. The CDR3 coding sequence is TGTGCCAGCAGCCCCTCTACCACGGAGACCCAGTACTTC.

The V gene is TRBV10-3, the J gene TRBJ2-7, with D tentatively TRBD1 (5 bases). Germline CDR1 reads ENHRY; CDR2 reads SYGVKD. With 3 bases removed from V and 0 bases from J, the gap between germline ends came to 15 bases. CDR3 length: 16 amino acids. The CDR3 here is CAISDFQDKSSYEQYF. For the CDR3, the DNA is TGTGCCATCAGTGATTTCCAGGACAAGAGCTCCTACGAGCAGTACTTC.

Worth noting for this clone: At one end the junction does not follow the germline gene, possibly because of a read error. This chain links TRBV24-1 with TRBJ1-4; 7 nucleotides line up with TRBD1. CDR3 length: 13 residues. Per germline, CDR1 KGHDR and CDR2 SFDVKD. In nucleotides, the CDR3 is TGTGCTACCAGGGGGAGCACTAATGAAAAACTGTTTTTT. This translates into CATRGSTNEKLFF.

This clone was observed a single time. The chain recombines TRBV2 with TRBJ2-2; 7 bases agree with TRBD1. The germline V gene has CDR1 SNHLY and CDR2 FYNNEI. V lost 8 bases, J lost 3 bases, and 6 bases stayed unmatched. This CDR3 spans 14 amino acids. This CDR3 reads CASRRGPDTGELFF. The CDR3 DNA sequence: TGTGCCAGCCGAAGGGGGCCCGACACCGGGGAGCTGTTTTTT.

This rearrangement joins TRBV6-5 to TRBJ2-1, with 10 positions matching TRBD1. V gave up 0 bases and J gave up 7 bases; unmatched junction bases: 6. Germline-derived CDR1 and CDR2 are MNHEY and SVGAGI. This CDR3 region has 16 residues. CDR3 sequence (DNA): TGTGCCAGCAGTTACTCGTTCGGGACAGGGGATAATGAGCAGTTCTTC. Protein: CASSYSFGTGDNEQFF.

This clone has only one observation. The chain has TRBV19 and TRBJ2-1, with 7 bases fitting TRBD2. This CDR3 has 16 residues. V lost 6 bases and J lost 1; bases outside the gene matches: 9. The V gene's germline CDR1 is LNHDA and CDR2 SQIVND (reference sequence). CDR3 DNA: TGTGCCAGTAGACCCGATCGGGGGGAGTCCTACAATGAGCAGTTCTTC. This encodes CASRPDRGESYNEQFF.

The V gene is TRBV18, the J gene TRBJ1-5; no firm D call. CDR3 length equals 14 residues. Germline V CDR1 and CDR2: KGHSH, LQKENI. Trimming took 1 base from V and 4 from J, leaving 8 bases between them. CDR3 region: CASSPREGNQPQHF. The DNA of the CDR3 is TGTGCCAGCTCACCACGGGAGGGAAATCAGCCCCAGCATTTT.

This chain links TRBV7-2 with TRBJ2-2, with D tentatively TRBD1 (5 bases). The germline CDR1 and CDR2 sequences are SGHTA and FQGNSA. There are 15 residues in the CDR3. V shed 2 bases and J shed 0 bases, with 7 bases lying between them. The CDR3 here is CASSLWGTNTGELFF. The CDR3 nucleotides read TGTGCCAGCAGCTTATGGGGCACGAACACCGGGGAGCTGTTTTTT.

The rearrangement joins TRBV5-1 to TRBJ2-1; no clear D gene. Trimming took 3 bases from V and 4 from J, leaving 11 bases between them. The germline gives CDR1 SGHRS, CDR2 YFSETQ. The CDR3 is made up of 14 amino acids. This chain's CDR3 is CASSWAHLYNEQFF. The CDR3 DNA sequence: TGCGCCAGCAGCTGGGCACACCTTTACAATGAGCAGTTCTTC.

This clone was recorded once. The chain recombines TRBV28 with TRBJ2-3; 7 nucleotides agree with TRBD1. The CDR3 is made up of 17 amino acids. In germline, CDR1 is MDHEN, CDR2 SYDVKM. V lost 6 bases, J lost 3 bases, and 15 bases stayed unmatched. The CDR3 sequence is CASSSWDSLSRTDTQYF. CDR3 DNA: TGTGCCAGCAGCTCTTGGGACAGCCTTTCAAGGACAGATACGCAGTATTTT. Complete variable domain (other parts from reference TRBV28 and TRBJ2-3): DVKVTQSSRYLVKRTGEKVFLECVQDMDHENMFWYRQDPGLGLRLIYFSYDVKMKEKGDIPEGYSVSREKKERFSLILESASTNQTSMYLCASSSWDSLSRTDTQYFGPGTRLTVL.

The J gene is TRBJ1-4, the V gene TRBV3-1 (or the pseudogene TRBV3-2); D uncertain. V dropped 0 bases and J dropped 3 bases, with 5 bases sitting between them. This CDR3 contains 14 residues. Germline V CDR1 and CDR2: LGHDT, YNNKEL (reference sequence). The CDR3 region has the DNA TGTGCCAGCAGCCAAGATAGAGCTAATGAAAAACTGTTTTTT. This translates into CASSQDRANEKLFF.

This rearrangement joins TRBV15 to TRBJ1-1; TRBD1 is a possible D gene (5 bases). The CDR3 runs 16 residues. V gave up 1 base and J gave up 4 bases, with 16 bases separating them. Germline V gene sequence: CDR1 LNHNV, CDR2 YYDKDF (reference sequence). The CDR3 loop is CATSRGRAGGGTEAFF. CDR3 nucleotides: TGTGCCACCAGCAGAGGCCGAGCCGGGGGGGGCACTGAAGCTTTCTTT.

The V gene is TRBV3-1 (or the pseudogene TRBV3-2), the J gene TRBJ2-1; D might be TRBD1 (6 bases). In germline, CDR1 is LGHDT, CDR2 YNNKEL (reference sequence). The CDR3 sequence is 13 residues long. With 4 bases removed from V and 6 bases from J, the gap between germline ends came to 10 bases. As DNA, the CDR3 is TGTGCCAGCAGCCCCCAACAGGGCAATGAGCAGTTCTTC. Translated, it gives CASSPQQGNEQFF.

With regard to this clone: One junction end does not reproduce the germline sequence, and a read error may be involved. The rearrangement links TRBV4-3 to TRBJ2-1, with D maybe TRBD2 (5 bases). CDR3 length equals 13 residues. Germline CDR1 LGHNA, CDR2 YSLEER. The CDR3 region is CASSIGLGRDGVF. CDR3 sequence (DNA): TGCGCCAGCAGTATAGGGTTAGGACGTGACGGGGTCTTC.

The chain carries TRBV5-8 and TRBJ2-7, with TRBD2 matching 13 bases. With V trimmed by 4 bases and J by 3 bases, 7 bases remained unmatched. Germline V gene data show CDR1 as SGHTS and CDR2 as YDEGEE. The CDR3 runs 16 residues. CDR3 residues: CASSPGLAGLFYEQYF. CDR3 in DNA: TGTGCCAGCAGCCCGGGACTAGCGGGGCTTTTCTACGAGCAGTACTTC.

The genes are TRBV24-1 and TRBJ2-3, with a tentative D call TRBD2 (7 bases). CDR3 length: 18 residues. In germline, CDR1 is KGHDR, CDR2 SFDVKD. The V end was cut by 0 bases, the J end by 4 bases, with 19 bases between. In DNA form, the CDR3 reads TGTGCCACCAGTGATTTGCCACGGACTAGGGGGGGCGCAGATACGCAGTATTTT. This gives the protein CATSDLPRTRGGADTQYF.

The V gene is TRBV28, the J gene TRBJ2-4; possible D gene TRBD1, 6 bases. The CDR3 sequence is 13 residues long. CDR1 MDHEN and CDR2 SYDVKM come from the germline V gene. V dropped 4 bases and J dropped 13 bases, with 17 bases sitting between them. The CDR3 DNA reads TGTGCCAGCAGTTCGGGTGGGGGACACGGGCAGTACTTC. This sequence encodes CASSSGGGHGQYF.

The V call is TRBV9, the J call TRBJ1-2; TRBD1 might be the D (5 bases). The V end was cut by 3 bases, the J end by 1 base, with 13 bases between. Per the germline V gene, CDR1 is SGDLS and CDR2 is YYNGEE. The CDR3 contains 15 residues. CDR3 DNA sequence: TGTGCCAGCAGCGAAACGGGGGGAAGTAACTATGGCTACACCTTC. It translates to CASSETGGSNYGYTF.

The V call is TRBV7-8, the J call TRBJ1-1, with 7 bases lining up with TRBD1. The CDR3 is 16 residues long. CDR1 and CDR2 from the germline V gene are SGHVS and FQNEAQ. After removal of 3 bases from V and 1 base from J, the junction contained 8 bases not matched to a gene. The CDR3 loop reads CASSFLNRGANTEAFF. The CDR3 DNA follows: TGTGCCAGCAGCTTCCTAAACAGGGGAGCGAACACTGAAGCTTTCTTT.

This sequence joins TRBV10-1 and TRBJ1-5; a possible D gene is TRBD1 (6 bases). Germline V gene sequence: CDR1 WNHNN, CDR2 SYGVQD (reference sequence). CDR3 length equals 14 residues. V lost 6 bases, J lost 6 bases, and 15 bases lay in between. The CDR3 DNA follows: TGCGCCAGCAGACAGGGACCCCCTAGTCAGCCCCAGCATTTT. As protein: CASRQGPPSQPQHF.

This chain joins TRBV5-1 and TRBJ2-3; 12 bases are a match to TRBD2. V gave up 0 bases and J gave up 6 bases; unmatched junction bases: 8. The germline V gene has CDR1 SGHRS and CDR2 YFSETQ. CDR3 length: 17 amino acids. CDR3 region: CASSLEASGGAVDTQYF. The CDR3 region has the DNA TGCGCCAGCAGCTTGGAGGCTAGCGGGGGGGCCGTGGATACGCAGTATTTT.

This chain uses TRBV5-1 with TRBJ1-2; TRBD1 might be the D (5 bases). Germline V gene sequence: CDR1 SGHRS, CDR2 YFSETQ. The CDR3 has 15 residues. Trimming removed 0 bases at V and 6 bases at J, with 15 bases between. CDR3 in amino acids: CASSLEWGSGDGYTF. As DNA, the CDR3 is TGCGCCAGCAGCTTGGAATGGGGCTCTGGAGATGGCTACACCTTC. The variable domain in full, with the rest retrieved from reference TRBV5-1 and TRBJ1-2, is KAGVTQTPRYLIKTRGQQVTLSCSPISGHRSVSWYQQTPGQGLQFLFEYFSETQRNKGNFPGRFSGRQFSNSRSEMNVSTLELGDSALYLCASSLEWGSGDGYTFGSGTRLTVV.

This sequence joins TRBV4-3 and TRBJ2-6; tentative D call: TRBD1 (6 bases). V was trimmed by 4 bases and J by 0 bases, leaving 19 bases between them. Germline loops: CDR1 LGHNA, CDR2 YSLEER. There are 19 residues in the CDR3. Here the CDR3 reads CASSPPPGQIISGANVLTF. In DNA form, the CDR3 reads TGCGCCAGCAGCCCGCCTCCGGGACAAATTATCTCTGGGGCCAACGTCCTGACTTTC.

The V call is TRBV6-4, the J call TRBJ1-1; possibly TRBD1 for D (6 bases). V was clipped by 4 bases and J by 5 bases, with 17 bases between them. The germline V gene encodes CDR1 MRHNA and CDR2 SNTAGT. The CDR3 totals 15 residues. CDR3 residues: CASSVMAGVRTEAFF. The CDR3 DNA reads TGTGCCAGCAGTGTTATGGCAGGGGTAAGGACTGAAGCTTTCTTT.

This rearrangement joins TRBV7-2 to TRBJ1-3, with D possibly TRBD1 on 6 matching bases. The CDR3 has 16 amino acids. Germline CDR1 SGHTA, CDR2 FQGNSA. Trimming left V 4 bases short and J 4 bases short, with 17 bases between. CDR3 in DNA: TGTGCCAGCAGCTCAATCAGGGGTTTGGGAGGAAACACCATATATTTT. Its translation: CASSSIRGLGGNTIYF.

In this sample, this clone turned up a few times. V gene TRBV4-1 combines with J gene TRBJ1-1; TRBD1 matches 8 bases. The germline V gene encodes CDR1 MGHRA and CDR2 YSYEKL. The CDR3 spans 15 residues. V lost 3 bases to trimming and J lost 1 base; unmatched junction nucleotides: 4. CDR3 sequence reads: CASSHVDRENTEAFF. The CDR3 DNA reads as TGCGCCAGCAGCCATGTGGACAGGGAGAACACTGAAGCTTTCTTT.